The 2 T cell receptor beta chains given below trace back to one sample, sequenced in a study of blood T cell repertoires in COVID-19. Some clones are missing from TCRdb's copy, which holds only in-frame ones; the method was immunoSEQ multiplex PCR. The sample comprises some 250,000 clones, approximately 87% of which are singletons, and roughly 5.8% rests with the top ten. The sequencing sample was made of peripheral blood. Receptors originate from a man aged 60 to 69 with acute or convalescent COVID-19.

The chain employs TRBV28 and TRBJ1-2; D may be TRBD1 (6 bases). Germline CDR1 MDHEN, CDR2 SYDVKM. Trimming removed 2 bases at V and 3 bases at J, with 19 bases between. CDR3 size: 17 residues. The CDR3 DNA sequence: TGTGCCAGCAGTTTAGGTCAGGGGATCCCGCTCCACTATGGCTACACCTTC. Translated: CASSLGQGIPLHYGYTF.

J is TRBJ2-7 and V is TRBV5-1, with D hard to call. The ends were cut back, 4 bases at V and 5 bases at J, with 22 bases in the middle. The CDR3 is 16 amino acids. The germline gives CDR1 SGHRS, CDR2 YFSETQ. The chain's CDR3 is CASSLYGSGEVDEQYF. The CDR3 DNA reads as TGCGCCAGCAGCCTCTACGGGTCGGGTGAAGTCGACGAGCAGTACTTC.